This passage covers 10 T cell receptor beta chains from one sample sequenced in a study of shared clonotypes between healthy human individuals. Only in-frame clones appear in the TCRdb table, and some are missing; sequencing was by immunoSEQ multiplex PCR. The table records some 470,000 clones, 76% of them present only once. The sequencing input was PBMCs. The receptors were gathered from a woman aged 35 to 49 in good health. Some clones in this sample may be carry-over from other donors' samples.

The rearrangement uses TRBV28 and TRBJ1-5; 7 bases match TRBD1. V shed 6 bases, J shed 4 bases, and the junction held 9 bases outside the gene matches. Germline CDR1 is MDHEN and CDR2 is SYDVKM. The CDR3 is made up of 15 amino acids. The CDR3 sequence: CASRTTGVGNQPQHF. In DNA form, the CDR3 reads TGTGCCAGCAGAACTACAGGGGTGGGAAATCAGCCCCAGCATTTT. Together with reference TRBV28 and TRBJ1-5, the CDR3 gives the full variable domain: DVKVTQSSRYLVKRTGEKVFLECVQDMDHENMFWYRQDPGLGLRLIYFSYDVKMKEKGDIPEGYSVSREKKERFSLILESASTNQTSMYLCASRTTGVGNQPQHFGDGTRLSIL.

The J gene is TRBJ2-5, the V gene TRBV29-1, with 8 bases lining up with TRBD2. The CDR3 covers 13 residues. The J segment lost 3 bases and the V segment lost 4 bases, leaving 4 bases of the junction unmatched. The germline gives CDR1 SQVTM, CDR2 ANQGSEA. The CDR3 is CSVAGTREETQYF. The CDR3 DNA reads as TGCAGCGTTGCCGGGACTAGAGAAGAGACCCAGTACTTC.

The chain couples TRBV20-1 to TRBJ2-4, with D possibly TRBD2 on 5 matching bases. The V gene lost 5 bases and the J gene lost 9 bases, with 11 bases spanning the gap. The germline V gene has CDR1 DFQATT and CDR2 SNEGSKA (reference sequence). The CDR3 is 11 residues long. This CDR3 reads CSARAAGIQYF. The CDR3 bases are TGCAGTGCTCGTGCCGCGGGCATTCAGTACTTC.

Only a few counts were recorded for this clone. V is TRBV6-5 and J is TRBJ1-2, with 8 bases lining up with TRBD1. Unmatched junction bases numbered 9, after V lost 2 bases and J lost 7 bases. The CDR3 has 15 amino acids. The germline CDR1 and CDR2 sequences are MNHEY and SVGAGI. The CDR3 region is CASSYDNTGGGGYTF. Written as DNA, the CDR3 is TGTGCCAGCAGTTACGATAACACAGGGGGGGGTGGCTACACCTTC.

CDR3 sequence reads: CASSPMTSGTSYEQYF. The CDR3 coding sequence is TGCGCCAGCAGCCCAATGACTAGCGGGACTTCCTACGAGCAGTACTTC. The genes are TRBV5-1 and TRBJ2-7; 11 positions agree with TRBD2. This CDR3 comprises 16 residues. Germline V gene sequence: CDR1 SGHRS, CDR2 YFSETQ. V lost 4 bases and J lost 1; bases outside the gene matches: 7.

On this clone itself: The conserved phenylalanine or tryptophan normally closing the CDR3 is absent here, so this likely arose from a read error. The genes are TRBV30 and TRBJ1-1; unclear D gene. V was clipped by 1 base and J by 2 bases, with 5 bases between them. The CDR3 sequence is 12 residues long. The germline gives CDR1 GTSNPN, CDR2 SVGIG (reference sequence). CDR3 DNA: TGTGCCTGGAGTGGCGTTAACACTGAAGCTTTCCTT. This sequence encodes CAWSGVNTEAFL.

This chain connects TRBV7-8 to TRBJ1-2; D is unclear. V dropped 2 bases and J dropped 0 bases, with 19 bases sitting between them. The germline gives CDR1 SGHVS, CDR2 FQNEAQ. The CDR3 is 18 amino acids. The CDR3 is CASSLRPPRALTNYGYTF. The CDR3 DNA follows: TGTGCCAGCAGCTTAAGACCCCCTCGGGCCCTAACTAACTATGGCTACACCTTC. The whole variable domain, remainder taken from reference TRBV7-8 and TRBJ1-2, is GAGVSQSPRYKVAKRGQDVALRCDPISGHVSLFWYQQALGQGPEFLTYFQNEAQLDKSGLPSDRFFAERPEGSVSTLKIQRTQQEDSAVYLCASSLRPPRALTNYGYTFGSGTRLTVV.

Turning to this clone: Since a much larger clone is just one base distant, this may be a read error. V gene TRBV7-9 combines with J gene TRBJ1-5, with a possible D match to TRBD1 (6 bases). The CDR3 runs to 14 residues. Germline assignment: CDR1 SEHNR and CDR2 FQNEAQ (reference sequence). Written as DNA, the CDR3 is TGTGCCAACAGCTTTGGTACAGGGAATCAGCCCCAGCATTTT. It specifies CANSFGTGNQPQHF.

The J gene is TRBJ2-7, the V gene TRBV2; weak D call: TRBD2 (5 bases). This CDR3 region has 14 residues. Trimming stripped 8 bases from V and 6 bases from J, with 20 bases between. Germline V lookup: CDR1 SNHLY, CDR2 FYNNEI. Here the CDR3 reads CASGRERGPCEQYF. The CDR3 coding sequence is TGTGCCAGCGGTAGGGAGAGAGGACCATGCGAGCAGTACTTC.

This chain links TRBV5-4 with TRBJ2-7, with D perhaps matching TRBD2 (5 bases). The germline CDR1 and CDR2 sequences are SGHNT and YYREEE (reference sequence). The V gene lost 4 bases and the J gene lost 6 bases, with 17 bases spanning the gap. The CDR3 runs to 14 residues. CDR3 amino acids: CASSPGEFASEQYF. The CDR3 nucleotides read TGTGCCAGCAGCCCCGGGGAGTTTGCCTCCGAGCAGTACTTC. The full variable domain, completed using reference TRBV5-4 and TRBJ2-7, is ETGVTQSPTHLIKTRGQQVTLRCSSQSGHNTVSWYQQALGQGPQFIFQYYREEENGRGNFPPRFSGLQFPNYSSELNVNALELDDSALYLCASSPGEFASEQYFGPGTRLTVT.